Presented here are 18 T cell receptor beta chains from one specimen sequenced in a study of cytomegalovirus exposure and HLA in healthy donors. TCRdb keeps only in-frame clones here, not all; method: immunoSEQ multiplex PCR. In the table there are tens of thousands of clones, around nine tenths of which are singletons. Sequencing was carried out using PBMCs. The receptors were sampled from a woman aged 18-29 years in good health and CMV-seropositive.

The genes are TRBV13 and TRBJ2-3, with D tentatively TRBD1 (5 bases). Germline CDR1 reads PRHDT; CDR2 reads FYEKMQ (reference sequence). The CDR3 has 17 residues. Trimming removed 4 bases at V and 4 bases at J, with 21 bases between. The CDR3: CASSSSHRKGSADTQYF. The CDR3 DNA sequence: TGTGCCAGCAGCTCCTCCCACAGGAAGGGTTCAGCAGATACGCAGTATTTT. The full variable domain, in which reference TRBV13 and TRBJ2-3 provide the parts outside the CDR3, is AAGVIQSPRHLIKEKRETATLKCYPIPRHDTVYWYQQGPGQDPQFLISFYEKMQSDKGSIPDRFSAQQFSDYHSELNMSSLELGDSALYFCASSSSHRKGSADTQYFGPGTRLTVL.

The chain joins TRBV6-5 to TRBJ1-2, with 8 bases identical to TRBD1. Germline CDR1 MNHEY, CDR2 SVGAGI. This CDR3 is 16 amino acids long. The V segment lost 1 base and the J segment 4 bases; nucleotides outside the gene matches: 8. DNA of the CDR3: TGTGCCAGCAGTTACTTCACAGGGGGACCAAGCTATGGCTACACCTTC. It yields the protein CASSYFTGGPSYGYTF.

This clone turned up a few times. The rearrangement uses TRBV29-1 and TRBJ2-1; 7 nucleotides align to TRBD2. V lost 4 bases, J lost 5 bases, and 5 bases stayed unmatched. There are 13 residues in the CDR3. The germline CDR1 and CDR2 sequences are SQVTM and ANQGSEA. The CDR3 nucleotides are TGCAGCGTTGCTGCGGGAGTGAACAATGAGCAGTTCTTC. Its translation: CSVAAGVNNEQFF.

This clone was counted once. The V gene is TRBV7-9, the J gene TRBJ1-1, with a tentative D call TRBD1 (5 bases). V gave up 8 bases and J gave up 7 bases, with 20 bases separating them. This CDR3 region has 14 residues. From germline, CDR1 is SEHNR and CDR2 FQNEAQ (reference sequence). The CDR3 sequence: CASDGGTGLGEAFF. The CDR3 bases are TGTGCCAGCGATGGGGGGACTGGGCTGGGTGAAGCTTTCTTT.

The chain is built from TRBV2 and TRBJ1-4; D gene uncertain. V was clipped by 3 bases and J by 1 base, with 9 bases between them. From germline, CDR1 is SNHLY and CDR2 FYNNEI. The length of the CDR3 is 15 residues. The CDR3: CASSDMAETNEKLFF. The CDR3 nucleotides are TGTGCCAGCAGTGATATGGCAGAAACTAATGAAAAACTGTTTTTT.

The chain has TRBV15 and TRBJ2-5; 10 bases line up with TRBD1. The CDR3 loop spans 13 amino acids. Germline CDR1 reads LNHNV; CDR2 reads YYDKDF (reference sequence). V gave up 8 bases and J gave up 2 bases; unmatched junction bases: 2. CDR3 in amino acids: CATRTGGQETQYF. CDR3 in DNA: TGTGCCACCCGGACAGGGGGGCAAGAGACCCAGTACTTC.

The V call is TRBV10-3, the J call TRBJ2-3; D is ambiguous. There are 17 residues in the CDR3. Germline V gives CDR1 ENHRY, CDR2 SYGVKD. Deletions cut 2 bases from V and 3 bases from J, with 18 bases between. CDR3 DNA: TGTGCCATCAGTGAGATGGAACCGGGTCGATTTACAGATACGCAGTATTTT. Amino acid sequence: CAISEMEPGRFTDTQYF.

The chain recombines TRBV5-1 with TRBJ2-1; D ambiguous. The V end lost 2 bases, the J end lost 0 bases, and 6 bases lay between the germline ends. There are 14 residues in the CDR3. Germline CDR1 and CDR2: SGHRS and YFSETQ. The CDR3 is CASSFWSSYNEQFF. In DNA, the CDR3 is TGCGCCAGCAGCTTCTGGAGCTCCTACAATGAGCAGTTCTTC.

This clone came up once. The chain links TRBV5-6 to TRBJ1-2, with 7 bases aligning to TRBD1. The V gene end was trimmed by 1 base and the J gene end by 2 bases; junction bases not matched to a gene: 8. From germline, CDR1 is SGHDT and CDR2 YYEEEE. CDR3 size: 16 residues. In DNA, the CDR3 is TGTGCCAGCAGCTTGTTCCCCCCGGACAGGAACTATGGCTACACCTTC. Its protein is CASSLFPPDRNYGYTF.

The rearrangement links TRBV6-5 to TRBJ2-3; D remains unclear. The CDR3 has 15 amino acids. The V end was cut by 2 bases, the J end by 5 bases, with 14 bases between. Germline V CDR1 and CDR2: MNHEY, SVGAGI. This chain's CDR3 is CASSYHPKERDTQYF. The CDR3, as DNA: TGTGCCAGCAGTTACCACCCCAAGGAGAGAGATACGCAGTATTTT.

This rearrangement joins TRBV4-1 to TRBJ1-4, with TRBD1 identical over 11 bases. Germline values: CDR1 MGHRA, CDR2 YSYEKL. The CDR3 runs 15 residues. After removal of 4 bases from V and 6 bases from J, the junction contained 4 bases not matched to a gene. The CDR3 DNA follows: TGCGCCAGCAGCCGCCTGGACAGGGGGCATGAAAAACTGTTTTTT. Its protein product is CASSRLDRGHEKLFF.

The V and J genes are TRBV4-2 and TRBJ1-1; perhaps TRBD1 as D (5 bases). V lost 1 base to trimming and J lost 2 bases, with 14 bases between them. Per the germline V gene, CDR1 is LGHNA and CDR2 is YNFKEQ. The CDR3 consists of 16 residues. In DNA form, the CDR3 reads TGTGCCAGCAGCCAAGCCGCGACAGAAAAAAACACTGAAGCTTTCTTT. Translating gives CASSQAATEKNTEAFF.

The chain joins TRBV2 to TRBJ2-7; D possibly corresponds to TRBD2 (6 bases). Germline V gene data show CDR1 as SNHLY and CDR2 as FYNNEI. V was shortened by 8 bases and J by 2 bases, with 16 bases between the two germline ends. The CDR3 length is 14 residues. The CDR3 nucleotides read TGTGCCAGCCTGGGGGGTTCGGGGCCCTACGAGCAGTACTTC. This encodes CASLGGSGPYEQYF.

The CDR3 sequence is CASSQESVVNEKLFF. CDR3 DNA sequence: TGTGCCAGCAGCCAAGAATCGGTTGTCAATGAAAAACTGTTTTTT. The chain carries TRBV4-2 and TRBJ1-4; D is undetermined. Germline V gene lookup returns CDR1 LGHNA and CDR2 YNFKEQ. This CDR3 contains 15 residues. Trimming pared 0 bases from V and 5 bases from J, leaving 10 bases between.

The chain uses TRBV10-3 and TRBJ2-3, with a possible D match to TRBD2 (6 bases). The CDR3 runs 17 residues. V shed 6 bases and J shed 6 bases, with 25 bases lying between them. The germline V gene encodes CDR1 ENHRY and CDR2 SYGVKD. CDR3 region: CAIRDDSGRQFRDTQYF. The CDR3 DNA reads TGTGCCATCAGAGACGACTCGGGGAGGCAGTTTAGGGATACGCAGTATTTT.

V gene TRBV28 combines with J gene TRBJ2-7; 12 nucleotides align to TRBD2. This CDR3 spans 18 amino acids. Germline V gene sequence: CDR1 MDHEN, CDR2 SYDVKM. Unmatched junction bases numbered 9, after V lost 2 bases and J lost 1 base. The CDR3 DNA follows: TGTGCCAGCAGTTTACCTAGCGGGAGGGACGTCTTATCCTACGAGCAGTACTTC. Translated, it gives CASSLPSGRDVLSYEQYF.

The CDR3 loop is CASSEMGPLTEAFF. The CDR3 region has the DNA TGTGCCAGCAGTGAAATGGGCCCTCTTACTGAAGCTTTCTTT. The gene calls are TRBV6-1 and TRBJ1-1, with D unresolved. Deletions cut 2 bases from V and 5 bases from J, with 12 bases between. CDR3 length equals 14 residues. Looked up from germline, CDR1 is MNHNS and CDR2 is SASEGT.

The chain uses TRBV6-4 and TRBJ1-2; no firm D call. The CDR3 consists of 14 residues. Germline V gene sequence: CDR1 MRHNA, CDR2 SNTAGT. V lost 6 bases to trimming and J lost 8 bases, with 19 bases between them. The CDR3 protein is CASSADFTADGYTF. For the CDR3, the DNA is TGTGCCAGCAGCGCCGACTTCACCGCCGACGGCTACACCTTC.